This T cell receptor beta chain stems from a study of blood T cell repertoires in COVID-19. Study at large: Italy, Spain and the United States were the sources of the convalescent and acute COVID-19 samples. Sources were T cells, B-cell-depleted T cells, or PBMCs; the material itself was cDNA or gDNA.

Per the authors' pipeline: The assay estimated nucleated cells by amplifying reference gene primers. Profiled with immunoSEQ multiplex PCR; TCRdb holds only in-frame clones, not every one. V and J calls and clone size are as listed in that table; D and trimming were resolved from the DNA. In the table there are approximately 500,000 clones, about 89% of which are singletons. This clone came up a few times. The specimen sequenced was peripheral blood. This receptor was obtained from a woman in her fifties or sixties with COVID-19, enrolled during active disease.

The CDR3 region has the DNA TGTGCCAGCAGTGAACCCCGTACGAGCTCCTACGAGCAGTACTTC. Amino acids: CASSEPRTSSYEQYF. The rearrangement uses TRBV6-1 and TRBJ2-7; D unclear. The V gene's germline CDR1 is MNHNS and CDR2 SASEGT. CDR3 size: 15 residues. V dropped 2 bases and J dropped 0 bases, with 11 bases sitting between them.